This paragraph covers one T cell receptor beta chain sequence. The sample belongs to a study of blood T cell repertoires in COVID-19. As for the study in general: The United States, Italy and Spain provided the acute and convalescent COVID-19 samples. PBMCs, B-cell-depleted T cells, or T cells were the source of the cDNA or gDNA that made up the material.

Germline V gene data show CDR1 as SNHLY and CDR2 as FYNNEI. Trimming removed 9 bases from V and 4 bases from J; junction bases left unmatched: 11. The CDR3 extends over 14 amino acids. Original analysis: Reference gene primer amplification gave nucleated cell count estimates. Clones were read by immunoSEQ multiplex PCR, and TCRdb kept only the in-frame ones, dropping some. The V and J calls and clone size are taken from that table; D and trimming were inferred from the DNA. The table has about 36,000 clones, 70% to 90% seen once. The V and J genes are TRBV2 and TRBJ2-7; TRBD2 matches at 8 bases. This TCR came from a human donor in a cohort sampled during active or convalescent COVID-19. The donor label of this sample is uncertain. What was sequenced was peripheral blood. CDR3 amino acids: CASDPGLDSYEQYF. The CDR3 DNA is TGTGCCAGTGATCCGGGACTAGATTCTTACGAGCAGTACTTC.